These T cell receptor beta chains were read from a single sample in a study of blood T cell repertoires in COVID-19. Here immunoSEQ multiplex PCR was the method, and the copy in TCRdb shows in-frame clones only, minus some. The sample includes roughly 180,000 clones, around 88% of them seen just once. The sequenced material came from PBMCs or T cells enriched from blood (not recorded which). Receptor source: a woman between 50 and 59 years old in a cohort exposed to, infected with or recovered from COVID-19 (not recorded which). CDR3s include the opening cysteine and the closing phenylalanine or tryptophan. D genes are given only for firm matches. Size is omitted from some rows. Given values are once, few, many or a class for expanded clones.

J | size | V | D | CDR3 | DNA
TRBJ2-1 | - | TRBV7-3 | - | CASSSSPSEQFF | TGTGCCAGCAGCTCTAGTCCCTCTGAGCAGTTCTTC
TRBJ2-3 | - | TRBV15 | - | CATSRDELTQYF | TGTGCCACCAGCAGAGATGAGCTTACGCAGTATTTT
TRBJ1-2 | - | TRBV30 | TRBD1 | CAWTGGDYGYTF | TGTGCCTGGACAGGGGGAGACTATGGCTACACCTTC
TRBJ1-5 | - | TRBV2 | - | CASSDTERNQPQHF | TGTGCCAGCAGTGATACGGAGAGGAATCAGCCCCAGCATTTT
TRBJ1-3 | - | TRBV5-1 | - | CASSWTAGNTIYF | TGCGCCAGCAGCTGGACAGCTGGAAACACCATATATTTT
TRBJ1-5 | - | TRBV19 | TRBD1 | CASSMGDSYQPQHF | TGTGCCAGTAGTATGGGGGACAGCTATCAGCCCCAGCATTTT
TRBJ1-2 | - | TRBV2 | TRBD1 | CASSVAAGGLGGYTF | TGTGCCAGCAGTGTGGCTGCAGGGGGGCTAGGGGGCTACACCTTC
TRBJ1-1 | - | TRBV30 | TRBD1 | CAWSREGAYTEAFF | TGTGCCTGGAGTAGAGAGGGGGCCTACACTGAAGCTTTCTTT
TRBJ2-2 | - | TRBV2 | - | CASRGWVRGNTGELFF | TGTGCCAGCAGGGGTTGGGTCAGGGGGAACACCGGGGAGCTGTTTTTT
TRBJ1-5 | - | TRBV2 | TRBD1 | CASSVGDSHSNQPQHF | TGTGCCAGCAGTGTCGGGGACAGTCATAGCAATCAGCCCCAGCATTTT
TRBJ2-1 | - | TRBV21-1 | - | CAGAQGVDYNEQFF | TGTGCCGGAGCACAGGGGGTCGATTACAATGAGCAGTTCTTC
TRBJ1-1 | - | TRBV7-9 | TRBD1 | CASSMGQGRTEAFF | TGTGCCAGCAGCATGGGACAGGGCAGAACTGAAGCTTTCTTT
TRBJ2-5 | - | TRBV5-1 | - | CASSFSMGADETQYF | TGCGCCAGCAGCTTTTCGATGGGGGCGGATGAGACCCAGTACTTC
TRBJ1-2 | - | TRBV5-6 | - | CASSESTGHKTNYGYTF | TGTGCCAGCAGCGAATCCACAGGACACAAAACCAACTATGGCTACACCTTC
TRBJ2-2 | once | TRBV7-6 | - | CASSLGAANTGELFF | TGTGCCAGCAGCTTAGGAGCGGCGAACACCGGGGAGCTGTTTTTT
TRBJ2-1 | - | TRBV19 | TRBD2 | CASSVLAGTYNEQFF | TGTGCCAGTAGTGTGCTAGCGGGGACTTACAATGAGCAGTTCTTC
TRBJ2-7 | few | TRBV6-5 | - | CASSTGYPEQYF | TGTGCCAGCAGTACAGGGTACCCCGAGCAGTACTTC
TRBJ2-7 | - | TRBV25-1 | - | CASRGTAAYEQYF | TGTGCCAGTCGCGGGACAGCCGCCTACGAGCAGTACTTC
TRBJ2-7 | - | TRBV28 | - | CASSLASYEQYF | TGTGCCAGCAGTTTGGCAAGCTACGAGCAGTACTTC
TRBJ2-3 | - | TRBV12-3/TRBV12-4 | - | CASSFRDTQYF | TGTGCCAGCAGTTTCAGAGATACGCAGTATTTT
TRBJ2-1 | - | TRBV19 | TRBD2 | CASSISGGTSYNEQFF | TGTGCCAGTAGTATTTCGGGGGGTACATCCTACAATGAGCAGTTCTTC
TRBJ2-1 | - | TRBV5-4 | TRBD2 | CASSFPSGRAYNEQFF | TGTGCCAGCAGCTTTCCTAGCGGGAGGGCTTACAATGAGCAGTTCTTC
TRBJ1-1 | - | TRBV28 | TRBD1 | CASSFGQGARAFF | TGTGCCAGCAGTTTCGGACAGGGGGCGAGAGCTTTCTTT
TRBJ1-5 | - | TRBV19 | - | CASTRDGFGNQPQHF | TGTGCCAGTACCAGGGATGGGTTCGGCAATCAGCCCCAGCATTTT
TRBJ1-1 | - | TRBV15 | - | CATSRDFEAITEAFF | TGTGCCACCAGCAGAGATTTTGAGGCAATCACTGAAGCTTTCTTT
TRBJ2-7 | - | TRBV14 | TRBD2 | CASSHRGRAEEQYF | TGTGCCAGCAGCCACCGGGGGAGGGCCGAAGAGCAGTACTTC
TRBJ2-2 | - | TRBV5-6 | TRBD2 | CASSRPSGRAFGTGELFF | TGTGCCAGCAGCAGGCCTAGCGGGAGGGCGTTTGGGACCGGGGAGCTGTTTTTT
TRBJ2-3 | once | TRBV18 | TRBD1 | CASSSDRGRDTQYF | TGTGCCAGCTCATCAGACAGGGGGCGAGATACGCAGTATTTT
TRBJ1-1 | - | TRBV14 | - | CASSPATGNAEAFF | TGTGCCAGCAGCCCCGCAACAGGGAACGCTGAAGCTTTCTTT
TRBJ2-1 | - | TRBV18 | - | CASSPTLNEQFF | TGTGCCAGCTCGCCGACTCTCAATGAGCAGTTCTTC
TRBJ2-7 | - | TRBV5-1 | TRBD1 | CASSLPGQGAYEQYF | TGCGCCAGCAGCCTACCGGGACAGGGGGCCTACGAGCAGTACTTC
TRBJ2-1 | - | TRBV28 | TRBD2 | CASTTSGNEQFF | TGTGCCAGCACTACTAGCGGTAATGAGCAGTTCTTC
TRBJ2-5 | - | TRBV11-2 | - | CASSLNPGLLETQYF | TGTGCCAGCAGCTTAAATCCGGGATTGTTGGAGACCCAGTACTTC
TRBJ2-7 | - | TRBV29-1 | TRBD1 | CSVGRTGSSYEQYF | TGCAGCGTGGGGAGGACAGGGAGCTCCTACGAGCAGTACTTC
TRBJ2-5 | - | TRBV10-3 | TRBD2 | CAISVGLGETQYF | TGTGCCATCAGTGTGGGACTAGGAGAGACCCAGTACTTC
TRBJ2-4 | - | TRBV3-1/TRBV3-2 | - | CASSQDWSSGKVAKNIQYF | TGTGCCAGCAGCCAAGATTGGAGTAGCGGCAAGGTAGCCAAAAACATTCAGTACTTC
TRBJ1-2 | - | TRBV6-5 | - | CASKSGVNYGYTF | TGTGCCAGCAAGTCGGGGGTTAACTATGGCTACACCTTC
TRBJ2-1 | - | TRBV10-3 | TRBD2 | CAISDISGAGGPHEQFF | TGTGCCATCAGTGATATCTCCGGTGCGGGAGGGCCTCATGAGCAGTTCTTC
TRBJ2-1 | - | TRBV28 | TRBD2 | CASSLSGRNLRGEQFF | TGTGCCAGCAGTTTAAGCGGGAGGAACCTACGTGGTGAGCAGTTCTTC
TRBJ2-1 | once | TRBV6-5 | - | CASSQTYTGINEQFF | TGTGCCAGCAGCCAAACGTATACAGGGATCAATGAGCAGTTCTTC
TRBJ2-3 | - | TRBV5-5 | - | CASSPGLMRAQYF | TGTGCCAGCAGCCCGGGACTCATGAGAGCGCAGTATTTT
TRBJ2-7 | once | TRBV5-5 | TRBD2 | CASRVTGLAGWEQYF | TGTGCCAGCAGGGTGACGGGACTAGCGGGATGGGAGCAGTACTTC
TRBJ2-5 | few | TRBV15 | - | CATSRGGGVETQYF | TGTGCCACCAGCAGAGGAGGAGGGGTCGAGACCCAGTACTTC
TRBJ2-2 | - | TRBV29-1 | - | CSVAGGGELFF | TGCAGCGTCGCCGGGGGAGGGGAGCTGTTTTTT
TRBJ1-3 | - | TRBV2 | TRBD1 | CASGQTGNSGNTIYF | TGTGCCAGCGGACAGACAGGGAACTCTGGAAACACCATATATTTT
TRBJ1-3 | once | TRBV9 | - | CASSVDPFYSGNTIYF | TGTGCCAGCAGCGTAGACCCGTTCTACTCTGGAAACACCATATATTTT
TRBJ2-7 | - | TRBV6-1 | - | CASSDFLDTSYEQYF | TGTGCCAGCAGTGATTTCCTGGACACCTCCTACGAGCAGTACTTC
TRBJ2-5 | - | TRBV4-1 | - | CASSQPGSTEETQYF | TGCGCCAGCAGCCAGCCGGGATCCACCGAAGAGACCCAGTACTTC
TRBJ1-2 | once | TRBV7-9 | TRBD1 | CASREGQGAGGYTF | TGTGCCAGCAGGGAAGGACAGGGGGCAGGGGGCTACACCTTC
TRBJ1-1 | - | TRBV28 | - | CASSPPSAMNTEAFF | TGTGCCAGCAGCCCCCCTTCCGCTATGAACACTGAAGCTTTCTTT
TRBJ1-2 | - | TRBV30 | - | CARAAGGDNYGYTF | TGTGCCCGAGCTGCCGGGGGAGACAACTATGGCTACACCTTC
TRBJ2-1 | few | TRBV24-1 | - | CARSSPEQFF | TGTGCCAGATCTAGCCCGGAGCAGTTCTTC
TRBJ2-3 | - | TRBV9 | TRBD2 | CASSVDSGRDTQYF | TGTGCCAGCAGCGTAGATAGCGGGAGAGATACGCAGTATTTT
TRBJ2-7 | - | TRBV20-1 | TRBD1 | CSASWSGGYDEQYF | TGCAGTGCTAGTTGGTCAGGGGGCTACGACGAGCAGTACTTC
TRBJ2-7 | - | TRBV5-1 | TRBD2 | CASSFTSGSGEQYF | TGCGCCAGCAGCTTCACTAGCGGATCTGGGGAGCAGTACTTC